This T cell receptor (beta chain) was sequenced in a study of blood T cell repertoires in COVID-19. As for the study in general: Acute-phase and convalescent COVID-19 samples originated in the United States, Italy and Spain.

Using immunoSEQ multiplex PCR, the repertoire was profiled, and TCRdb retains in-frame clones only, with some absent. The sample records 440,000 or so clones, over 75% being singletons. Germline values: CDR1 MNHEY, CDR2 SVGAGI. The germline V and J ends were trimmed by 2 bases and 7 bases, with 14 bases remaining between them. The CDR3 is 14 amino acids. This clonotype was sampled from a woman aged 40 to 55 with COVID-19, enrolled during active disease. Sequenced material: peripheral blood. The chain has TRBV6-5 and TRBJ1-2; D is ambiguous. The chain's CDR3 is CASSYETRVGGYTF. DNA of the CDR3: TGTGCCAGCAGTTACGAGACGAGGGTTGGTGGCTACACCTTC.